This T cell receptor beta chain was profiled in a study of blood T cells in healthy people across ages. The CDR3 length is 14 residues. Germline trimming cut 8 bases from V and 11 bases from J; bases unmatched to any gene: 15. Germline CDR1 is MGHRA and CDR2 is YSYEKL. This clonotype was seen a single time. A second PCR, run for roughly 7 to 11 cycles, used a sample-barcoded 5' primer plus a J-beta primer mix. Each CDR3 protein gets one entry after TCRdb re-called the 5' RACE reads with MiXCR. Of approximately 1.5 million distinct CDR3 sequences listed, 34% are singletons. Specimen: blood. This TCR was recovered from a woman in her twenties or thirties in good health. The chain joins TRBV4-1 to TRBJ2-5; 9 nucleotides line up with TRBD2. CDR3 DNA: TGCGCCAGCGGTGTGCGGGGGGGCTACAATGAGCAGTACTTC. As protein: CASGVRGGYNEQYF.